This entry lists 27 T cell receptor beta chains sequenced from one sample in a study of blood T cell repertoires in COVID-19. The repertoire was sequenced with immunoSEQ multiplex PCR; TCRdb's copy has only in-frame clones and lacks some. This sample has 70,000 to 95,000 clones, with about 91% found just once. The sequencing input was peripheral blood. Receptor source: a woman at least 80 years old with active COVID-19.

V usage is TRBV28 and J usage is TRBJ1-6; D is possibly TRBD1 (6 bases). CDR1 is MDHEN and CDR2 is SYDVKM in the germline V gene. The CDR3 length is 17 residues. The V end was cut by 2 bases, the J end by 0 bases, with 11 bases between. The CDR3 DNA reads as TGTGCCAGCAGTTTAAGGGGGGGGAGCTCCTATAATTCACCCCTCCACTTT. This sequence encodes CASSLRGGSSYNSPLHF.

This clone has just a few counts. The rearrangement links TRBV28 to TRBJ1-1; D perhaps matches TRBD1 (5 bases). Per germline, CDR1 MDHEN and CDR2 SYDVKM. The CDR3 is 12 residues long. Trimming cost V 3 bases and J 4 bases, with 6 bases left between them. CDR3 nucleotides: TGTGCCAGCAGTTTTCAGGGCACTGAAGCTTTCTTT. This sequence encodes CASSFQGTEAFF.

The CDR3 sequence: CASSPGTFEKLFF. The CDR3 region has the DNA TGTGCCAGCAGCCCCGGGACATTTGAAAAACTGTTTTTT. The chain combines TRBV5-4 with TRBJ1-4, with a weak D call TRBD1 (6 bases). CDR1 SGHNT and CDR2 YYREEE come from the germline V gene (reference sequence). The CDR3 consists of 13 residues. Trimming took 4 bases from V and 7 from J, leaving 11 bases between them. The full variable domain, completed using reference TRBV5-4 and TRBJ1-4, is ETGVTQSPTHLIKTRGQQVTLRCSSQSGHNTVSWYQQALGQGPQFIFQYYREEENGRGNFPPRFSGLQFPNYSSELNVNALELDDSALYLCASSPGTFEKLFFGSGTQLSVL.

This clone has only one observation. The chain recombines TRBV15 with TRBJ1-5; D is unclear. The V gene's germline CDR1 is LNHNV and CDR2 YYDKDF (reference sequence). This CDR3 spans 14 amino acids. Trimming removed 3 bases from V and 6 bases from J, with 12 bases in between. The CDR3 DNA reads TGTGCCACCAGCAGGGGCGGGGTGGTTCAGCCCCAGCATTTT. Its protein product is CATSRGGVVQPQHF.

The genes are TRBV6-2 or TRBV6-3 and TRBJ2-1; 9 bases line up with TRBD2. J gave up 4 bases and V 2 bases, and 3 bases lay outside the gene matches. Germline V gene sequence: CDR1 MNHEY, CDR2 SVGEGT. The CDR3 loop spans 15 amino acids. Here the CDR3 reads CASSYRLAAYNEQFF. CDR3 DNA sequence: TGTGCCAGCAGTTACAGACTAGCGGCGTACAATGAGCAGTTCTTC.

This chain connects TRBV29-1 to TRBJ1-1; weak D call: TRBD1 (5 bases). The CDR3 extends over 13 amino acids. Germline assignment: CDR1 SQVTM and CDR2 ANQGSEA. Trimming pared 3 bases from V and 1 base from J, leaving 9 bases between. The CDR3 region is CSVDRASNTEAFF. The CDR3 nucleotides read TGCAGCGTTGACAGGGCATCGAACACTGAAGCTTTCTTT. The entire variable domain, with the rest obtained from reference TRBV29-1 and TRBJ1-1, is as follows: SAVISQKPSRDICQRGTSLTIQCQVDSQVTMMFWYRQQPGQSLTLIATANQGSEATYESGFVIDKFPISRPNLTFSTLTVSNMSPEDSSIYLCSVDRASNTEAFFGQGTRLTVV.

J is TRBJ1-5 and V is TRBV18, with TRBD1 identical over 7 bases. Germline CDR1 and CDR2: KGHSH and LQKENI. This CDR3 comprises 14 residues. The V gene end was trimmed by 4 bases and the J gene end by 5 bases; junction bases not matched to a gene: 5. The CDR3 DNA sequence: TGTGCCAGCTCACACAGGGGCGAGGATCAGCCCCAGCATTTT. It encodes CASSHRGEDQPQHF.

The genes are TRBV20-1 and TRBJ2-7; TRBD2 agrees at 9 bases. The germline CDR1 and CDR2 sequences are DFQATT and SNEGSKA (reference sequence). J was trimmed by 3 bases and V by 3 bases; bases with no gene match: 9. CDR3 length: 15 residues. As DNA, the CDR3 is TGCAGTGCTAGTCCCCTAGCGGGGACGGACTACGAGCAGTACTTC. Translating gives CSASPLAGTDYEQYF.

The chain combines TRBV5-1 with TRBJ2-7, with 9 bases lining up with TRBD2. CDR3 size: 16 residues. The J segment lost 5 bases and the V segment lost 0 bases, leaving 9 bases of the junction unmatched. Germline lookup yields CDR1 SGHRS and CDR2 YFSETQ. The CDR3 nucleotides are TGCGCCAGCAGCTTGGCGGCGGGAGGGCTTGTTAACGAGCAGTACTTC. Translating gives CASSLAAGGLVNEQYF. The whole variable domain, remainder taken from reference TRBV5-1 and TRBJ2-7, is KAGVTQTPRYLIKTRGQQVTLSCSPISGHRSVSWYQQTPGQGLQFLFEYFSETQRNKGNFPGRFSGRQFSNSRSEMNVSTLELGDSALYLCASSLAAGGLVNEQYFGPGTRLTVT.

This sequence joins TRBV19 and TRBJ2-4; 9 bases map to TRBD1. Trimming cost V 6 bases and J 7 bases; bases outside gene matches: 7. CDR3 size: 14 residues. Germline lookup yields CDR1 LNHDA and CDR2 SQIVND (reference sequence). The CDR3 loop is CASRKSGQGNIQYF. The CDR3 DNA is TGTGCCAGTAGGAAATCGGGACAGGGTAACATTCAGTACTTC.

The CDR3 spells CASSSLPGQPQETQYF. The CDR3 nucleotides read TGCGCCAGCAGCTCTCTCCCGGGACAGCCCCAAGAGACCCAGTACTTC. V gene TRBV5-1 combines with J gene TRBJ2-5; TRBD1 agrees at 7 bases. Losses at the gene ends were 3 bases for V and 1 base for J; bases not matched to a gene: 9. This CDR3 spans 16 amino acids. Looked up from germline, CDR1 is SGHRS and CDR2 is YFSETQ.

The chain has TRBV18 and TRBJ2-7; the D is unclear. This CDR3 comprises 12 residues. V shed 2 bases and J shed 3 bases, with 5 bases lying between them. Germline assignment: CDR1 KGHSH and CDR2 LQKENI. CDR3 residues: CASSPGLYEQYF. CDR3 nucleotide sequence: TGTGCCAGCTCACCAGGGCTCTACGAGCAGTACTTC.

The genes are TRBV12-3 or TRBV12-4 and TRBJ2-7; D call uncertain. CDR3 length: 13 residues. V shed 4 bases and J shed 2 bases, with 9 bases lying between them. The DNA of the CDR3 is TGTGCCAGCAGTTCGCAGGAAACCTACGAGCAGTACTTC. This translates into CASSSQETYEQYF.

The genes are TRBV23-1 and TRBJ1-4; TRBD1 agrees at 7 bases. TRBV23-1 is sorted into the ORF group, with uncertain function. This CDR3 is built from 13 residues. V was pared by 10 bases and J by 7 bases, with 9 bases of the junction left unmatched. CDR3 bases: TGCGCCACCTCCCGGGACAGAGGTGAAAAACTGTTTTTT. Its translation: CATSRDRGEKLFF.

The rearrangement uses TRBV5-1 and TRBJ2-3, with 7 nucleotides matching TRBD2. The CDR3 contains 14 residues. Germline V gene sequence: CDR1 SGHRS, CDR2 YFSETQ. V shed 4 bases, J shed 0 bases, and the junction held 2 bases outside the gene matches. This CDR3 reads CASSLGLSTDTQYF. As DNA, the CDR3 is TGCGCCAGCAGCCTGGGACTAAGCACAGATACGCAGTATTTT.

This clone was seen just once. J is TRBJ2-7 and V is TRBV28; TRBD2 matches 7 bases. This CDR3 has 17 amino acids. Trimming at V came to 4 bases and at J to 1 base, leaving 13 bases not matched to a gene. Germline V gene data show CDR1 as MDHEN and CDR2 as SYDVKM. CDR3 region: CASSSLRGRVGSYEQYF. CDR3 in DNA: TGTGCCAGCAGTTCCCTCCGGGGGAGGGTTGGATCCTACGAGCAGTACTTC.

The chain links TRBV15 to TRBJ2-3; 10 bases are shared with TRBD2. The ends lost 2 bases at V and 4 bases at J; junction bases unmatched: 6. There are 16 residues in the CDR3. Germline-derived CDR1 and CDR2 are LNHNV and YYDKDF (reference sequence). CDR3 DNA: TGTGCCACCAGCAGACCAATAGCGGGAGGCCCAGATACGCAGTATTTT. Translation gives CATSRPIAGGPDTQYF.

V gene TRBV5-4 combines with J gene TRBJ2-1; 7 bases fit TRBD2. CDR1 and CDR2 from the germline V gene are SGHNT and YYREEE (reference sequence). Trimming removed 2 bases from V and 9 bases from J; junction bases left unmatched: 11. The CDR3 runs to 15 residues. The CDR3 nucleotides read TGTGCCAGCAGCTTACGGGAGGCCCTCGGCGGTGAGCAGTTCTTC. It codes for CASSLREALGGEQFF.

The V call is TRBV19, the J call TRBJ2-7; 10 nucleotides line up with TRBD2. With V trimmed by 6 bases and J by 5 bases, 4 bases remained unmatched. Per germline, CDR1 LNHDA and CDR2 SQIVND (reference sequence). The CDR3 contains 13 residues. For the CDR3, the DNA is TGTGCCAGTAGCCCCGGGACTAGCGACGAGCAGTACTTC. Protein: CASSPGTSDEQYF.

This clone was counted a single time. The gene calls are TRBV7-6 and TRBJ1-1; maybe TRBD1 (5 bases). Germline values: CDR1 SGHVS, CDR2 FNYEAQ. Trimming pared 11 bases from V and 0 bases from J, leaving 13 bases between. This CDR3 is built from 13 residues. CDR3 residues: CASGADLNTEAFF. The CDR3, as DNA: TGTGCCTCTGGGGCGGACCTGAACACTGAAGCTTTCTTT.

V usage is TRBV30 and J usage is TRBJ2-7; D possibly corresponds to TRBD2 (6 bases). There are 15 residues in the CDR3. Germline CDR1 GTSNPN, CDR2 SVGIG (reference sequence). V lost 0 bases to trimming and J lost 1 base, with 13 bases between them. CDR3 sequence (DNA): TGTGCCTGGAGTGTACGGTCTAGCGTATCCTACGAGCAGTACTTC. It translates to CAWSVRSSVSYEQYF.

The chain links TRBV9 to TRBJ1-2; D remains ambiguous. V dropped 0 bases and J dropped 2 bases, with 5 bases sitting between them. Germline CDR1 SGDLS, CDR2 YYNGEE. This CDR3 spans 13 amino acids. CDR3 loop: CASSVGRNYGYTF. CDR3 sequence (DNA): TGTGCCAGCAGCGTAGGGAGAAACTATGGCTACACCTTC.

This sequence joins TRBV7-3 and TRBJ2-1, with D hard to call. V was shortened by 5 bases and J by 13 bases, with 3 bases between the two germline ends. The germline V gene encodes CDR1 SGHTA and CDR2 FQGTGA. The CDR3 is made up of 8 amino acids. CDR3 residues: CASSRQFF. CDR3 sequence (DNA): TGTGCCAGCAGCCGTCAGTTCTTC. Full variable domain (outside the CDR3, taken from reference TRBV7-3 and TRBJ2-1): GAGVSQTPSNKVTEKGKYVELRCDPISGHTALYWYRQSLGQGPEFLIYFQGTGAADDSGLPNDRFFAVRPEGSVSTLKIQRTERGDSAVYLCASSRQFFGPGTRLTVL.

V is TRBV19 and J is TRBJ2-1, with a tentative D call TRBD2 (5 bases). V was shortened by 1 base and J by 3 bases, with 13 bases between the two germline ends. Germline assignment: CDR1 LNHDA and CDR2 SQIVND (reference sequence). This CDR3 comprises 16 residues. The chain's CDR3 is CASSIVGGLHYNEQFF. CDR3 DNA: TGTGCCAGTAGTATAGTAGGAGGACTGCACTACAATGAGCAGTTCTTC.

J is TRBJ2-1 and V is TRBV9, with D perhaps matching TRBD1 (5 bases). CDR1 SGDLS and CDR2 YYNGEE come from the germline V gene. Deletions cut 0 bases from V and 10 bases from J, with 14 bases between. This CDR3 region has 14 residues. The CDR3 DNA reads as TGTGCCAGCAGCGTAGAGAGCAGGGTGACGGAGCAGTTCTTC. This encodes CASSVESRVTEQFF.

This rearrangement joins TRBV7-2 to TRBJ2-1; TRBD2 might be the D (6 bases). Germline V gives CDR1 SGHTA, CDR2 FQGNSA. This CDR3 has 15 amino acids. Trimming pared 0 bases from V and 4 bases from J, leaving 10 bases between. The CDR3 DNA reads TGTGCCAGCAGCTTAGCTAGCGGAGCTTACAATGAGCAGTTCTTC. This gives the protein CASSLASGAYNEQFF.

This chain connects TRBV10-2 to TRBJ1-2; TRBD1 matches at 8 bases. The CDR3 is 14 residues long. Germline CDR1 WSHSY, CDR2 SAAADI. The V segment lost 4 bases and the J segment 8 bases; nucleotides outside the gene matches: 9. The CDR3 DNA follows: TGCGCCAGCAGTGGCGGACAGGGTGTATTAGGCTACACCTTC. It is translated as CASSGGQGVLGYTF.